The 21 T cell receptor beta chains in this list originate from one sample, sequenced in a study of molecular identifiers for immune sequencing clone quantification. TCRdb itself ran the PCR reads through MiXCR, one entry per CDR3 protein. The repertoire holds hundreds of thousands of distinct CDR3 sequences, with about 25% as singletons. Sequenced sample: naive CD8+ T cells from blood, with Jurkat cell RNA spiked in. The subset is: FACS-sorted CD8+CD4-CCR7+CD45RA+ naive T cells. The receptors were gathered from a human donor in good health. Some libraries in this study had Jurkat cell RNA spiked in.

The chain joins TRBV6-2 or TRBV6-3 to TRBJ1-1, with D uncertain. The V end was cut by 6 bases, the J end by 6 bases, with 11 bases between. The CDR3 runs 12 residues. Per the germline V gene, CDR1 is MNHEY and CDR2 is SVGEGT. CDR3 in DNA: TGTGCCAGCAGGGTCGGGTCTGCTGAAGCTTTCTTT. Translated, it gives CASRVGSAEAFF.

J is TRBJ2-1 and V is TRBV11-2; 11 bases match TRBD2. This CDR3 spans 15 amino acids. Germline V gene sequence: CDR1 SGHAT, CDR2 FQNNGV. With 3 bases clipped from V and 7 bases from J, the junction kept 5 bases outside the gene matches. Written as DNA, the CDR3 is TGTGCCAGCAGCTTCCTTACTAGCGGGAGAAATGAGCAGTTCTTC. Translated, it gives CASSFLTSGRNEQFF.

This chain links TRBV29-1 with TRBJ2-7; TRBD2 aligns across 8 bases. Germline V gene data show CDR1 as SQVTM and CDR2 as ANQGSEA. Trimming at V came to 5 bases and at J to 4 bases, leaving 13 bases not matched to a gene. This CDR3 comprises 15 residues. In DNA form, the CDR3 reads TGCAGCGTTCTTACCACGACTAGCGCGACATACGAGCAGTACTTC. This encodes CSVLTTTSATYEQYF.

This clonotype was observed at least ten times. The chain links TRBV7-8 to TRBJ2-7, with D hard to call. Germline CDR1 reads SGHVS; CDR2 reads FQNEAQ. V gave up 3 bases and J gave up 2 bases, with 8 bases separating them. The CDR3 sequence is 13 residues long. The CDR3 loop reads CASSFERTYEQYF. DNA of the CDR3: TGTGCCAGCAGCTTTGAGAGAACCTACGAGCAGTACTTC.

On this clonotype: Possible read error: a much larger clone is one base away. This is likely a read error, given that the CDR3 carries no conserved phenylalanine or tryptophan at its end. This chain joins TRBV27 and TRBJ2-7; 7 positions agree with TRBD1. V dropped 3 bases and J dropped 2; count of bases not matched to a gene: 4. The germline gives CDR1 MNHEY, CDR2 SMNVEV (reference sequence). The CDR3 loop spans 14 amino acids. CDR3 bases: TGTGCCAGCAGTTTTCTGGGGACAGCCTACGAGCAGTACTCC. Amino acids: CASSFLGTAYEQYS.

Comments on this clonotype: A read error may explain this, as a much larger clone is one base away. Because it lacks the conserved phenylalanine or tryptophan at the end, this CDR3 is likely a read error. The genes are TRBV7-6 and TRBJ1-4; the D is unclear. Trimming cost V 5 bases and J 5 bases, with 21 bases left between them. CDR3 size: 17 residues. Germline lookup yields CDR1 SGHVS and CDR2 FNYEAQ. CDR3 coding DNA: TGTGCCAGCAGCCGCCTGTTCTTGCCAGGCAAGAATGAAAAACTGTTTTCT. It yields the protein CASSRLFLPGKNEKLFS.

This chain uses TRBV20-1 with TRBJ2-7; no firm D call. Germline CDR1 and CDR2: DFQATT and SNEGSKA (reference sequence). The ends were cut back, 6 bases at V and 2 bases at J, with 14 bases in the middle. This CDR3 has 13 amino acids. The CDR3 bases are TGCAGTGCCACGCAGCCGCCAACCTACGAGCAGTACTTC. As protein: CSATQPPTYEQYF.

This clonotype was seen ten or more times. The chain uses TRBV12-3 or TRBV12-4 and TRBJ1-1, with a weak D call TRBD1 (5 bases). The CDR3 consists of 13 residues. V gave up 3 bases and J gave up 8 bases, with 13 bases separating them. The CDR3 DNA reads TGTGCCAGCAGTTTCGGAGGGACTGGGGAAGCTTTCTTT. It translates to CASSFGGTGEAFF.

The rearrangement joins TRBV6-5 to TRBJ1-4; D is unclear. Germline assignment: CDR1 MNHEY and CDR2 SVGAGI. CDR3 length equals 11 residues. V was trimmed by 5 bases and J by 8 bases, leaving 6 bases between them. The CDR3 DNA reads TGTGCCAGCAGTGAAAGGGAAAAACTGTTTTTT. Translation: CASSEREKLFF.

V and J are TRBV19 and TRBJ1-2; the D gene is possibly TRBD1 (5 bases). The germline V gene encodes CDR1 LNHDA and CDR2 SQIVND (reference sequence). The CDR3 is 13 residues long. V lost 11 bases to trimming and J lost 1 base, with 14 bases between them. The DNA for the CDR3 is TGTGCCTCGGGGGACCTTTATAACTATGGCTACACCTTC. Its protein product is CASGDLYNYGYTF.

This clonotype was detected many times. The chain carries TRBV7-9 and TRBJ1-1, with D uncertain. The CDR3 extends over 15 amino acids. Germline V gene lookup returns CDR1 SEHNR and CDR2 FQNEAQ (reference sequence). V shed 5 bases and J shed 0 bases, with 13 bases lying between them. The CDR3 DNA is TGTGCCAGCAGCGCAATTATAACCATGAACACTGAAGCTTTCTTT. Residues: CASSAIITMNTEAFF.

This chain's CDR3 is CASSPQPTYPRFRSPLHF. The CDR3 DNA reads TGTGCCAGCTCACCACAACCTACTTATCCGAGGTTTCGGTCACCCCTCCACTTT. The chain carries TRBV18 and TRBJ1-6; unclear D gene. Trimming took 1 base from V and 10 from J, leaving 23 bases between them. CDR3 size: 18 residues. CDR1 is KGHSH and CDR2 is LQKENI in the germline V gene.

CDR3 protein: CASRAGTGWVETQYF. The CDR3 DNA sequence: TGTGCCAGCAGGGCTGGGACAGGTTGGGTTGAGACCCAGTACTTC. The chain uses TRBV27 and TRBJ2-5, with 8 bases matching TRBD1. V lost 6 bases to trimming and J lost 5 bases; unmatched junction nucleotides: 11. This CDR3 is built from 15 residues. The V gene's germline CDR1 is MNHEY and CDR2 SMNVEV (reference sequence).

This clonotype was picked up a small number of times. The chain links TRBV27 to TRBJ2-6; no reliable D call. CDR3 length equals 15 residues. V dropped 3 bases and J dropped 1 base, with 7 bases sitting between them. CDR1 is MNHEY, CDR2 SMNVEV, per germline (reference sequence). As DNA, the CDR3 is TGTGCCAGCAGTTTGGTACCGTCTGGGGCCAACGTCCTGACTTTC. It specifies CASSLVPSGANVLTF. Combining the CDR3 with reference TRBV27 and TRBJ2-6 gives the whole variable domain EAQVTQNPRYLITVTGKKLTVTCSQNMNHEYMSWYRQDPGLGLRQIYYSMNVEVTDKGDVPEGYKVSRKEKRNFPLILESPSPNQTSLYFCASSLVPSGANVLTFGAGSRLTVL.

This rearrangement joins TRBV7-9 to TRBJ2-3; possibly TRBD2 for D (6 bases). The CDR3 length is 18 residues. V was shortened by 5 bases and J by 6 bases, with 27 bases between the two germline ends. CDR1 is SEHNR and CDR2 is FQNEAQ in the germline V gene (reference sequence). The CDR3 sequence is CASSPADGGSGVRDTQYF. The CDR3 DNA reads as TGTGCCAGCAGCCCAGCGGATGGGGGGTCGGGGGTGAGGGATACGCAGTATTTT.

The rearrangement uses TRBV19 and TRBJ2-2; maybe TRBD1 (6 bases). Trimming took off 1 base at V and 5 bases at J, with 11 bases between the two ends. The CDR3 has 15 residues. Germline assignment: CDR1 LNHDA and CDR2 SQIVND (reference sequence). Here the CDR3 reads CASSIVGAGTGELFF. The CDR3 DNA is TGTGCCAGTAGTATAGTGGGGGCAGGGACCGGGGAGCTGTTTTTT.

Regarding this clonotype: Possible read error: a much larger clone is one base away. The chain has TRBV4-1 and TRBJ1-6, with a weak D call TRBD1 (6 bases). The CDR3 is made up of 14 amino acids. Germline lookup yields CDR1 MGHRA and CDR2 YSYEKL. The CDR3 here is CASSQGQDNSPLPF. In nucleotides, the CDR3 is TGCGCCAGCAGCCAAGGACAGGATAATTCACCCCTCCCCTTT.

In this sample, this clonotype turned up many times. The chain carries TRBV29-1 and TRBJ1-1; D may be TRBD1 (5 bases). CDR3 length: 13 residues. Germline CDR1 SQVTM, CDR2 ANQGSEA. V was pared by 3 bases and J by 4 bases, with 12 bases between. In DNA, the CDR3 is TGCAGCGTTGAGGGGGGTGAGACCACTGAAGCTTTCTTT. It yields the protein CSVEGGETTEAFF.

This clonotype was seen a handful of times. This rearrangement joins TRBV19 to TRBJ1-1; no clear D. CDR3 size: 12 residues. Germline V gives CDR1 LNHDA, CDR2 SQIVND (reference sequence). Trimming removed 7 bases at V and 5 bases at J, with 11 bases between. Written as DNA, the CDR3 is TGTGCCAGTACCCTGGGTGAAACTGAAGCTTTCTTT. Protein sequence: CASTLGETEAFF.

In this sample, this clonotype turned up many times. The genes are TRBV7-9 and TRBJ2-7, with 13 bases matching TRBD2. Trimming took 6 bases from V and 4 from J; bases not matched to a gene: 12. CDR1 is SEHNR and CDR2 is FQNEAQ in the germline V gene (reference sequence). The CDR3 runs 17 residues. This CDR3 reads CASRNTRTSGGQYEQYF. The CDR3 nucleotides read TGTGCCAGCAGAAACACAAGGACTAGCGGGGGACAATACGAGCAGTACTTC.

The J gene is TRBJ2-7, the V gene TRBV12-5, with TRBD1 matching over 8 bases. The CDR3 contains 15 residues. V shed 0 bases and J 4 bases; nucleotides not matched to a gene: 5. From germline, CDR1 is LGHNT and CDR2 FRNRAP. CDR3 protein: CASGLVRQGAYEQYF. In DNA, the CDR3 is TGTGCTAGTGGTTTGGTAAGGCAGGGGGCTTACGAGCAGTACTTC.